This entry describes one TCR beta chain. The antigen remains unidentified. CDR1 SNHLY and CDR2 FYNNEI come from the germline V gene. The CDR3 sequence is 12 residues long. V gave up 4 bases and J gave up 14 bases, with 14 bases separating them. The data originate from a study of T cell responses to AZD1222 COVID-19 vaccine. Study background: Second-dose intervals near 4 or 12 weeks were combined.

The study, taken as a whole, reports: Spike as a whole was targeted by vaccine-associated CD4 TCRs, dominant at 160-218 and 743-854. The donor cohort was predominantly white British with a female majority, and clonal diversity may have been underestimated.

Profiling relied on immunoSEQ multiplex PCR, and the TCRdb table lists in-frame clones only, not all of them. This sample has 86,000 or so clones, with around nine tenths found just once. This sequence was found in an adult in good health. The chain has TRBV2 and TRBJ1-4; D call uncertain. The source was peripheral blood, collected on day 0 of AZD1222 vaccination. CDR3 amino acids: CASSARLPGLFF. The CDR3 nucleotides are TGTGCCAGCAGTGCAAGACTACCGGGGCTGTTTTTT.